The sequence of this T cell receptor (beta chain) was determined in a study of blood T cell repertoires in COVID-19. Whole-study context: COVID-19 samples, acute and convalescent, were from the United States, Italy and Spain. Sample material is recorded as cDNA or gDNA derived from T cells, B-cell-depleted T cells, or PBMCs.

Trimming removed 4 bases from V and 2 bases from J, with 12 bases in between. The length of the CDR3 is 15 residues. Germline V gene lookup returns CDR1 SGHNT and CDR2 YYREEE (reference sequence). In the original workflow: Estimation of nucleated cell counts was performed using reference gene primer amplification. Profiled with immunoSEQ multiplex PCR; TCRdb holds only in-frame clones, not every one. V and J calls and clone size are given by that table; D and trimming were obtained from the DNA. The table lists about 120,000 clones, more than 90% of them singletons. J is TRBJ2-2 and V is TRBV5-4; D might be TRBD1 (6 bases). The clonotype originates from a man aged 55 to 70 with COVID-19, enrolled during active disease. The sequenced material came from peripheral blood. CDR3 nucleotide sequence: TGTGCCAGCAGCCCGTTACAGGGTAACACCGGGGAGCTGTTTTTT. Translated, it gives CASSPLQGNTGELFF.